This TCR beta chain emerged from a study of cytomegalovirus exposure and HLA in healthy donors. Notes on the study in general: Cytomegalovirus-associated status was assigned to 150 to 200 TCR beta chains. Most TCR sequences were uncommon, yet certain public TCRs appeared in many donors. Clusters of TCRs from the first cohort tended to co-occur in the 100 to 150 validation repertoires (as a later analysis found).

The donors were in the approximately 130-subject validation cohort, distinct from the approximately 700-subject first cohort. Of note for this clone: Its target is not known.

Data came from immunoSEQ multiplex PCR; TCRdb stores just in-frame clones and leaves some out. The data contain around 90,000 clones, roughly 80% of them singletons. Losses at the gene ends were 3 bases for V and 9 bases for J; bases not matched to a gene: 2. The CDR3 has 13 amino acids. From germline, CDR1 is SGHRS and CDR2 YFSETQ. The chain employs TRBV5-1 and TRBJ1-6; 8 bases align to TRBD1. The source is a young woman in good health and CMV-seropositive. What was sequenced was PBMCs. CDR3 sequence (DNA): TGCGCCAGCAGCTCCACAGGGGGTTCACCCCTCCACTTT. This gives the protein CASSSTGGSPLHF.